This T cell receptor beta chain was recorded in a study of patients and donors after allogeneic stem cell transplantation. The CDR3 totals 13 residues. V shed 2 bases and J shed 3 bases, with 9 bases lying between them. Germline CDR1 reads SGHRS; CDR2 reads YFSETQ. Remarks on this clonotype: This sequence may be a read error, since a much larger clone differs from it by one base.

TCRdb called the RT-PCR reads again in MiXCR, with one record for every CDR3 protein. The data contain about 960,000 distinct CDR3 sequences, approximately 19% of them singletons. This TCR derives from a human donor who was either an allogeneic HSCT recipient or a stem cell or donor lymphocyte infusion donor (not recorded which). It is not recorded whose cells these are; they may come from a transplant donor. The sequencing sample was made of blood, either unsorted or a sorted T cell fraction (not recorded which). The chain joins TRBV5-1 to TRBJ2-7, with a weak D call TRBD2 (5 bases). The CDR3, as DNA: TGCGCCAGCAGCTTTCCGGGGAACTACGAGCAGTACTTC. This translates into CASSFPGNYEQYF.